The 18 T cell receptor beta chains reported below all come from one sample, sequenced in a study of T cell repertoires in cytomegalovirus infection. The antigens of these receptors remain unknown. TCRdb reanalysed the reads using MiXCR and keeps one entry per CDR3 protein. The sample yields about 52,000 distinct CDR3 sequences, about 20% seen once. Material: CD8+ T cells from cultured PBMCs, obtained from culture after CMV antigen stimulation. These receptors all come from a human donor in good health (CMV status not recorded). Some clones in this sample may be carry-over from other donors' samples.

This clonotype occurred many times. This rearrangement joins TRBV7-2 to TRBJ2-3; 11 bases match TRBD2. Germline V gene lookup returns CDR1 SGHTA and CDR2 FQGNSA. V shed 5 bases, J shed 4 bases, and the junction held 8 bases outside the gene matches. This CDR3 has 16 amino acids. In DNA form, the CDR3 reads TGTGCCAGCAGCCGCCGACTAGCGGGGCTTCCAGATACGCAGTATTTT. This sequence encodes CASSRRLAGLPDTQYF.

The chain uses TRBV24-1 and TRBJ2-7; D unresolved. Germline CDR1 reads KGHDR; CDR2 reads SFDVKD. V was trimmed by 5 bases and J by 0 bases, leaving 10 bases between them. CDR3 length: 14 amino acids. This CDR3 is CATSGTGPSYEQYF. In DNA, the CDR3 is TGTGCCACCAGTGGCACCGGGCCCTCCTACGAGCAGTACTTC.

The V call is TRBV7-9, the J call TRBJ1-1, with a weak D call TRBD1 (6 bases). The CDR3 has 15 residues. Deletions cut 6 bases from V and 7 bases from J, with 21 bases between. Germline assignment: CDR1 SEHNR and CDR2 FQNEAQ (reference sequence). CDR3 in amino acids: CASSYKTGDLIEAFF. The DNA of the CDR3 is TGTGCCAGCAGTTATAAGACAGGAGATCTGATTGAAGCTTTCTTT.

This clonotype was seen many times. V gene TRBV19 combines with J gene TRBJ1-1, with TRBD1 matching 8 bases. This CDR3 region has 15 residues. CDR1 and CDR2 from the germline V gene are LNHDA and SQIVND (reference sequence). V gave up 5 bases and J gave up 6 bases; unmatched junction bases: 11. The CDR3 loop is CASSSGQGAVAEAFF. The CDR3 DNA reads TGTGCCAGTAGTTCAGGGCAGGGGGCTGTGGCTGAAGCTTTCTTT.

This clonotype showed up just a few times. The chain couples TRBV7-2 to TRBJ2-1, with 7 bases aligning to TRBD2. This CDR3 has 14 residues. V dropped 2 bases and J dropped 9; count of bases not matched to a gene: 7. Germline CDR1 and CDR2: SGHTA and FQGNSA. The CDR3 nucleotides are TGTGCCAGCAGCTTATTGGCGGGGAGGGCTGAGCAGTTCTTC. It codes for CASSLLAGRAEQFF.

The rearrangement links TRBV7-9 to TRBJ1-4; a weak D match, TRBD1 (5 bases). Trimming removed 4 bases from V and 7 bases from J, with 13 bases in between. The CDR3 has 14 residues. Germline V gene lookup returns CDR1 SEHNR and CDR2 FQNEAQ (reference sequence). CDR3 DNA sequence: TGTGCCAGCAGCTCTATCGGGGGGGTTGAAAAACTGTTTTTT. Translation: CASSSIGGVEKLFF. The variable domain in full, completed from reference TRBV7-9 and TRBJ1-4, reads DTGVSQNPRHKITKRGQNVTFRCDPISEHNRLYWYRQTLGQGPEFLTYFQNEAQLEKSRLLSDRFSAERPKGSFSTLEIQRTEQGDSAMYLCASSSIGGVEKLFFGSGTQLSVL.

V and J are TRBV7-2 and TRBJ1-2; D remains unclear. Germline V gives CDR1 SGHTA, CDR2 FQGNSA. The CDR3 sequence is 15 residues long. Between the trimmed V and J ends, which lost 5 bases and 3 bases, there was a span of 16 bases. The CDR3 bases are TGTGCCAGCAGCCCCGAGTGGAGGTTGGACTATGGCTACACCTTC. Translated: CASSPEWRLDYGYTF.

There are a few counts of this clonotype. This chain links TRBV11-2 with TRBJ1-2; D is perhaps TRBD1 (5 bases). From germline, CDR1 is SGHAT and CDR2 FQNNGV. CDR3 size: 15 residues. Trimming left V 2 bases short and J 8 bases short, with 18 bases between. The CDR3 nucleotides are TGTGCCAGCAGCTTAAGGCCTCTCGTTGGGGACGGCTACACCTTC. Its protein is CASSLRPLVGDGYTF.

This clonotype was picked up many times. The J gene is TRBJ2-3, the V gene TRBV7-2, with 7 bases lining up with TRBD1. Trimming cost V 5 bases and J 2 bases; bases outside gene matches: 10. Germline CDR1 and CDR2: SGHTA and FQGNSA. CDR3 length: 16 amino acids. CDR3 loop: CASSGISGQTTDTQYF. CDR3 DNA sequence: TGTGCCAGCAGCGGAATTTCGGGACAGACCACAGATACGCAGTATTTT.

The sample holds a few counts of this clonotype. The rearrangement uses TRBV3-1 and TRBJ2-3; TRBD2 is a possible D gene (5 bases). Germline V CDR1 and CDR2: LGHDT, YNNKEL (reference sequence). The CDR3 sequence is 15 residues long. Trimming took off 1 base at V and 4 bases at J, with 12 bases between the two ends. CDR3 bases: TGTGCCAGCAGCCAAGGATTGCTAGCAGCAGATACGCAGTATTTT. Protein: CASSQGLLAADTQYF.

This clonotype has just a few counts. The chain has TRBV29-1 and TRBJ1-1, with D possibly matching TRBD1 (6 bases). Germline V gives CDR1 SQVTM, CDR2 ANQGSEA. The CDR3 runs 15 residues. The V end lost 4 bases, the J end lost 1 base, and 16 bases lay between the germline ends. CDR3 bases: TGCAGCGTTGGAGGCAGGGGTTGGGAGAACACTGAAGCTTTCTTT. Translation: CSVGGRGWENTEAFF.

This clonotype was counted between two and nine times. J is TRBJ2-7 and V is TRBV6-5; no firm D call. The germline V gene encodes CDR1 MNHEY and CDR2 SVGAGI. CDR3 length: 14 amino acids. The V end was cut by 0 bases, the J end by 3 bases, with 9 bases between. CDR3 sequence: CASSYSGKFYEQYF. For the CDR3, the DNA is TGTGCCAGCAGTTACTCTGGGAAATTCTACGAGCAGTACTTC.

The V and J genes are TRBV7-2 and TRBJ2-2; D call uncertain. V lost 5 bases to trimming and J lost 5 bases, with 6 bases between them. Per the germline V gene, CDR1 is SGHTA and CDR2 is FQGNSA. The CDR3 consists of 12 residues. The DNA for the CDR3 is TGTGCCAGCAGCGTCGTTACCGGGGAGCTGTTTTTT. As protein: CASSVVTGELFF.

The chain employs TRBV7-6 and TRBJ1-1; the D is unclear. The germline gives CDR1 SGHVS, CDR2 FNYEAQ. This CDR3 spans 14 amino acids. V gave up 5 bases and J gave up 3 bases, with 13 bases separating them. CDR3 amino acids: CASSPRGRYTEAFF. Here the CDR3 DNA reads TGTGCCAGCAGCCCCCGAGGCCGGTACACTGAAGCTTTCTTT.

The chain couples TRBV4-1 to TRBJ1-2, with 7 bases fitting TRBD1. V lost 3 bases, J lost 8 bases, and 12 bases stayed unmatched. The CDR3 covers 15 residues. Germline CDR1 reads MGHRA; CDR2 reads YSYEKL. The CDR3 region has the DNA TGCGCCAGCAGCCAGGAGACAGGGTTGGGGCACGGCTACACCTTC. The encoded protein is CASSQETGLGHGYTF.

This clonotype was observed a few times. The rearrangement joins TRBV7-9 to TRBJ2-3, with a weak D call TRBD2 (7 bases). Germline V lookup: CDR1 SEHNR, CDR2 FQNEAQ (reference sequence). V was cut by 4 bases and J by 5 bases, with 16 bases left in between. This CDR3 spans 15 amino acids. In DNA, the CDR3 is TGTGCCAGCAGCTACTTCGGAGGGGGGGGAGATACGCAGTATTTT. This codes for CASSYFGGGGDTQYF. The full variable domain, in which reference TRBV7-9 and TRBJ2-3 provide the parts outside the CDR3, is DTGVSQNPRHKITKRGQNVTFRCDPISEHNRLYWYRQTLGQGPEFLTYFQNEAQLEKSRLLSDRFSAERPKGSFSTLEIQRTEQGDSAMYLCASSYFGGGGDTQYFGPGTRLTVL.

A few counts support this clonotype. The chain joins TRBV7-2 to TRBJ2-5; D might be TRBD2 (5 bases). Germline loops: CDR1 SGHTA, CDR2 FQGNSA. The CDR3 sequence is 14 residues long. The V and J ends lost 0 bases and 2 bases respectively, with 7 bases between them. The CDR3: CASSLARRQETQYF. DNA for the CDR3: TGTGCCAGCAGCTTAGCGAGGAGGCAAGAGACCCAGTACTTC.

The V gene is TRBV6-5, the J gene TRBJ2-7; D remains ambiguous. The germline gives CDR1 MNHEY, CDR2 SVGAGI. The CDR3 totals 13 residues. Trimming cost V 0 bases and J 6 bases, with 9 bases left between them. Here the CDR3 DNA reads TGTGCCAGCAGTTACTCGGTTCGGGCCGAGCAGTACTTC. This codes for CASSYSVRAEQYF.